The 20 T cell receptor beta chains given below trace back to one sample, sequenced in a study of T cells in Graves' hyperthyroidism and ophthalmopathy. Amplified TCR beta CDR3 regions derived from RNA transcripts. The TCR CDR3 was amplified in a first-round RT-PCR using the HTBI primer set. From the multiplex PCR reads, TCRdb called clonotypes with MiXCR, one entry per CDR3 protein. The sample carries a few hundred thousand distinct CDR3 sequences, more than 13% recorded once. Sequencing was done on a sample of blood. The receptors were gathered from a woman in her 30s with Graves' hyperthyroidism.

This clonotype was seen ten or more times. This sequence joins TRBV6-1 and TRBJ2-2; no clear D. The CDR3 is 14 residues long. Trimming took 0 bases from V and 5 from J, leaving 7 bases between them. Germline V gene lookup returns CDR1 MNHNS and CDR2 SASEGT. CDR3 sequence (DNA): TGTGCCAGCAGTGAAGCTATAGAAACCGGGGAGCTGTTTTTT. Translated: CASSEAIETGELFF.

This clonotype has more than one count but fewer than ten. The chain carries TRBV13 and TRBJ1-1; D perhaps matches TRBD1 (6 bases). Germline CDR1 reads PRHDT; CDR2 reads FYEKMQ (reference sequence). The V end lost 3 bases, the J end lost 6 bases, and 11 bases lay between the germline ends. The CDR3 loop spans 13 amino acids. CDR3 protein: CASSFGGLPEAFF. The CDR3, as DNA: TGTGCCAGCAGCTTCGGGGGGCTCCCTGAAGCTTTCTTT.

In this sample, this clonotype turned up many times. V usage is TRBV5-1 and J usage is TRBJ1-6; 7 bases are a match to TRBD1. Germline V gene sequence: CDR1 SGHRS, CDR2 YFSETQ. V dropped 0 bases and J dropped 3; count of bases not matched to a gene: 3. The CDR3 length is 16 residues. The CDR3 spells CASSLVGTDYNSPLHF. CDR3 coding DNA: TGCGCCAGCAGCTTGGTAGGGACAGACTATAATTCACCCCTCCACTTT.

This clonotype was detected ten times or more. J is TRBJ2-5 and V is TRBV3-1; D not resolved. Between the trimmed V and J ends, which lost 0 bases and 1 base, there was a span of 9 bases. The CDR3 is made up of 15 amino acids. Looked up from germline, CDR1 is LGHDT and CDR2 is YNNKEL (reference sequence). CDR3 sequence (DNA): TGTGCCAGCAGCCAAGATGGAGCCTCCCAAGAGACCCAGTACTTC. Residues: CASSQDGASQETQYF.

This clonotype showed up many times. The rearrangement joins TRBV20-1 to TRBJ2-7; D not resolved. V lost 7 bases and J lost 5, with 21 bases in between. The CDR3 is 14 residues long. From germline, CDR1 is DFQATT and CDR2 SNEGSKA (reference sequence). In DNA, the CDR3 is TGCAGTGTTCAACCTCGGACGCGACCTAACGAGCAGTACTTC. This sequence encodes CSVQPRTRPNEQYF.

The table lists this clonotype with many counts. The rearrangement joins TRBV30 to TRBJ2-7, with TRBD1 matching 8 bases. The CDR3 totals 13 residues. Unmatched junction bases numbered 6, after V lost 4 bases and J lost 4 bases. Germline V gives CDR1 GTSNPN, CDR2 SVGIG (reference sequence). The CDR3 reads CAWTQGGRYEQYF. CDR3 nucleotides: TGTGCCTGGACACAGGGGGGTCGGTACGAGCAGTACTTC.

This clonotype was recorded at least ten times. The chain links TRBV28 to TRBJ1-2; 8 bases agree with TRBD1. Per germline, CDR1 MDHEN and CDR2 SYDVKM. The CDR3 spans 16 residues. Losses at the gene ends were 5 bases for V and 2 bases for J; bases not matched to a gene: 10. CDR3: CASSLPWDRKNYGYTF. The CDR3 region has the DNA TGTGCCAGCAGTCTCCCGTGGGACAGGAAAAACTATGGCTACACCTTC.

The CDR3 DNA reads as TGTGCCAGCAGGCAGGGTACTGAAGCTTTCTTT. Translating it yields CASRQGTEAFF. The chain joins TRBV5-4 to TRBJ1-1; weak D call: TRBD1 (5 bases). This CDR3 spans 11 amino acids. Germline assignment: CDR1 SGHNT and CDR2 YYREEE (reference sequence). The V end was cut by 5 bases, the J end by 5 bases, with 7 bases between.

This chain joins TRBV9 and TRBJ2-5; a weak D match, TRBD2 (6 bases). This CDR3 contains 15 residues. With 3 bases removed from V and 1 base from J, the gap between germline ends came to 13 bases. CDR1 is SGDLS and CDR2 is YYNGEE in the germline V gene. This chain's CDR3 is CASSATRSGQETQYF. CDR3 DNA: TGTGCCAGCAGCGCGACCCGTAGCGGCCAAGAGACCCAGTACTTC.

This clonotype was seen a handful of times. The chain joins TRBV20-1 to TRBJ2-1, with 11 bases fitting TRBD2. Germline V gene data show CDR1 as DFQATT and CDR2 as SNEGSKA (reference sequence). The CDR3 consists of 15 residues. The chain's CDR3 is CSELRLAGIHNEQFF. Here the CDR3 DNA reads TGCAGCGAACTCCGACTAGCGGGGATTCACAATGAGCAGTTCTTC.

This clonotype was counted ten times or more. V usage is TRBV7-9 and J usage is TRBJ2-5; 7 positions match TRBD1. CDR3 length: 11 residues. Trimming cost V 1 base and J 13 bases; bases outside gene matches: 3. Germline V gene data show CDR1 as SEHNR and CDR2 as FQNEAQ (reference sequence). The CDR3, as DNA: TGTGCCAGCAGCTTAGAGGGGGCAGGGTACTTC. Its translation is CASSLEGAGYF.

This chain connects TRBV24-1 to TRBJ2-5; D gene ambiguous. This CDR3 comprises 14 residues. The V gene's germline CDR1 is KGHDR and CDR2 SFDVKD. Trimming took 3 bases from V and 1 from J, leaving 8 bases between them. The CDR3: CATSDPRGQETQYF. DNA of the CDR3: TGTGCCACCAGTGATCCAAGAGGCCAAGAGACCCAGTACTTC.

The chain links TRBV12-5 to TRBJ2-3, with 11 positions matching TRBD2. Trimming at V came to 3 bases and at J to 2 bases, leaving 4 bases not matched to a gene. Germline-derived CDR1 and CDR2 are LGHNT and FRNRAP. This CDR3 spans 16 amino acids. DNA for the CDR3: TGTGCTAGTGGTTTAGCGGGACTAGCGGTCACAGATACGCAGTATTTT. This sequence encodes CASGLAGLAVTDTQYF. The full variable domain, completed using reference TRBV12-5 and TRBJ2-3, is DARVTQTPRHKVTEMGQEVTMRCQPILGHNTVFWYRQTMMQGLELLAYFRNRAPLDDSGMPKDRFSAEMPDATLATLKIQPSEPRDSAVYFCASGLAGLAVTDTQYFGPGTRLTVL.

This clonotype appeared a few times. V gene TRBV28 combines with J gene TRBJ1-3; possible D gene TRBD1, 5 bases. V was pared by 3 bases and J by 0 bases, with 9 bases between. CDR1 and CDR2 from the germline V gene are MDHEN and SYDVKM. The CDR3 covers 15 residues. This CDR3 is CASSFRDFSGNTIYF. As DNA, the CDR3 is TGTGCCAGCAGTTTTAGGGACTTCTCTGGAAACACCATATATTTT.

This clonotype was recorded many times. The J gene is TRBJ2-1, the V gene TRBV19; 13 bases line up with TRBD2. Trimming at V came to 9 bases and at J to 0 bases, leaving 8 bases not matched to a gene. Germline V gene data show CDR1 as LNHDA and CDR2 as SQIVND (reference sequence). The CDR3 has 17 amino acids. CDR3 in amino acids: CASGLAGAGSSYNEQFF. The CDR3, as DNA: TGTGCCAGCGGACTAGCGGGAGCTGGGAGCTCCTACAATGAGCAGTTCTTC.

The chain employs TRBV6-2 or TRBV6-3 and TRBJ2-6; no definite D call. This CDR3 is built from 13 residues. Germline-derived CDR1 and CDR2 are MNHEY and SVGEGT. V lost 8 bases, J lost 0 bases, and 5 bases lay in between. CDR3 in amino acids: CASYPSGANVLTF. CDR3 nucleotides: TGTGCCAGCTACCCCTCTGGGGCCAACGTCCTGACTTTC.

This clonotype showed up just once. A much larger clone lies a single base off, so this may be a read error. The J gene is TRBJ2-7, the V gene TRBV18; 7 nucleotides align to TRBD1. The germline CDR1 and CDR2 sequences are KGHSH and LQKENI. The trim removed 6 bases at V and 1 base at J, leaving 6 bases unmatched. There are 14 residues in the CDR3. The CDR3 sequence is CASSQSGQSYEQYF. CDR3 sequence (DNA): TGTGCCAGCTCCCAATCGGGACAGTCCTACGAGCAGTACTTC.

This clonotype was seen at least ten times. This chain connects TRBV3-1 to TRBJ1-1, with no clear D. The germline CDR1 and CDR2 sequences are LGHDT and YNNKEL (reference sequence). CDR3 size: 15 residues. V gave up 4 bases and J gave up 7 bases, with 19 bases separating them. CDR3 sequence reads: CASSPPHSGRGEAFF. CDR3 sequence (DNA): TGTGCCAGCAGCCCGCCTCACAGCGGCCGGGGTGAAGCTTTCTTT. Full variable domain (remainder filled in from reference TRBV3-1 and TRBJ1-1): DTAVSQTPKYLVTQMGNDKSIKCEQNLGHDTMYWYKQDSKKFLKIMFSYNNKELIINETVPNRFSPKSPDKAHLNLHINSLELGDSAVYFCASSPPHSGRGEAFFGQGTRLTVV.

Ten or more counts support this clonotype. The chain couples TRBV5-1 to TRBJ2-1; 10 bases align to TRBD1. This CDR3 has 14 residues. CDR1 and CDR2 from the germline V gene are SGHRS and YFSETQ. V was pared by 4 bases and J by 12 bases, with 10 bases of the junction left unmatched. The CDR3 DNA sequence: TGCGCCAGCAGCCCTGACAGGGGGCGGTTGCTGCAGTTCTTC. As protein: CASSPDRGRLLQFF.

This chain connects TRBV6-4 to TRBJ2-3; 7 positions match TRBD1. This CDR3 region has 14 residues. The ends lost 4 bases at V and 4 bases at J; junction bases unmatched: 5. CDR1 and CDR2 from the germline V gene are MRHNA and SNTAGT. The CDR3 coding sequence is TGTGCCAGCAGTGTAAAAGGGGGCGCAGATACGCAGTATTTT. This gives the protein CASSVKGGADTQYF.